Listed here is a single T cell receptor (beta chain). Antigen: not known. Method: immunoSEQ multiplex PCR; TCRdb's copy keeps in-frame clones and lacks some. The data contain about 69,000 clones, around 89% of them singletons. Blood samples were obtained at baseline, cycle 4 day 1, and cycle 7 day 1. The data were taken from a study of OX40 agonist ivuxolimab in advanced cancers. Overall study findings and caveats: Clonal expansion from baseline to week 6 occurred in both CD4+ and CD8+ T cells. Expanded peripheral T cells had an undetermined antigen specificity.

Unmatched junction bases numbered 5, after V lost 0 bases and J lost 5 bases. The germline CDR1 and CDR2 sequences are SGHDT and YYEEEE. The CDR3 runs 15 residues. Sample: CD4+ or CD8+ T cells sorted from blood, taken in a trial of the OX40 agonist ivuxolimab. The TCR was taken from an adult with an advanced solid tumor such as melanoma, head and neck, liver or kidney cancer. The V call is TRBV5-6, the J call TRBJ2-5, with 9 bases that match TRBD1. The CDR3 bases are TGTGCCAGCAGCTTGGGGGCCGGACAGGGGGAGACCCAGTACTTC. Amino acids: CASSLGAGQGETQYF.